A single sample is the source of the 10 T cell receptor beta chains below, sequenced in a study of T cell clonotyping in hematopoietic cell transplantation. Sequenced by immunoSEQ multiplex PCR; TCRdb stores in-frame clones only, minus some. The data contain approximately 42,000 clones, 95% of them singletons. The sample was peripheral blood mononuclear cells. The source is a man aged 30 to 45 in good health. Some clones in this sample may be carry-over from other donors' samples.

The V gene is TRBV6-5, the J gene TRBJ2-1, with 12 bases that match TRBD2. There are 15 residues in the CDR3. J lost 9 bases, V lost 5 bases, and 8 bases had no gene match. Germline assignment: CDR1 MNHEY and CDR2 SVGAGI. The DNA for the CDR3 is TGTGCCAGCAGTCATCTAGCGGGGGGGCCTGGTGAGCAGTTCTTC. It translates to CASSHLAGGPGEQFF.

The chain links TRBV9 to TRBJ1-3; D is unresolved. Germline-derived CDR1 and CDR2 are SGDLS and YYNGEE. CDR3 length: 16 amino acids. Trimming stripped 0 bases from V and 0 bases from J, with 10 bases between. The CDR3 loop reads CASSVAVQSSGNTIYF. The CDR3 region has the DNA TGTGCCAGCAGCGTAGCAGTTCAGAGCTCTGGAAACACCATATATTTT. Supplemented by reference TRBV9 and TRBJ1-3, the full variable domain reads DSGVTQTPKHLITATGQRVTLRCSPRSGDLSVYWYQQSLDQGLQFLIQYYNGEERAKGNILERFSAQQFPDLHSELNLSSLELGDSALYFCASSVAVQSSGNTIYFGEGSWLTVV.

J is TRBJ2-4 and V is TRBV6-1, with D hard to call. V was clipped by 8 bases and J by 8 bases, with 16 bases between them. The CDR3 sequence is 13 residues long. Germline lookup yields CDR1 MNHNS and CDR2 SASEGT. The chain's CDR3 is CASHTSVLDIQYF. For the CDR3, the DNA is TGTGCCAGCCACACGTCGGTATTGGACATTCAGTACTTC.

The chain employs TRBV30 and TRBJ2-3, with unresolved D. The germline CDR1 and CDR2 sequences are GTSNPN and SVGIG (reference sequence). CDR3 length equals 12 residues. V lost 2 bases to trimming and J lost 3 bases, with 6 bases between them. In DNA form, the CDR3 reads TGTGCCTGGAGTCCCCCTACAGATACGCAGTATTTT. Translated, it gives CAWSPPTDTQYF.

The chain recombines TRBV25-1 with TRBJ1-1; D is unclear. The CDR3 length is 12 residues. The germline V gene has CDR1 MGHDK and CDR2 SYGVNS. Trimming took 0 bases from V and 8 from J, leaving 7 bases between them. The CDR3 nucleotides are TGTGCCAGCAGTGAATATACGGAGGAAGCTTTCTTT. This codes for CASSEYTEEAFF.

The rearrangement links TRBV4-1 to TRBJ2-1, with 9 bases lining up with TRBD1. The V and J ends lost 1 base and 5 bases, in that order; junction bases with no gene match: 12. The CDR3 contains 18 residues. Germline CDR1 is MGHRA and CDR2 is YSYEKL. CDR3 in DNA: TGCGCCAGCAGCCAAGGAGATAAGAGCCGGGACAGGGACAATGAGCAGTTCTTC. This encodes CASSQGDKSRDRDNEQFF.

V and J are TRBV20-1 and TRBJ2-7; 8 nucleotides match TRBD1. Per the germline V gene, CDR1 is DFQATT and CDR2 is SNEGSKA (reference sequence). The CDR3 consists of 11 residues. The J segment lost 6 bases and the V segment lost 5 bases, leaving 3 bases of the junction unmatched. This CDR3 reads CSAPGGCEQYF. DNA of the CDR3: TGCAGTGCTCCAGGGGGCTGCGAGCAGTACTTC.

The chain uses TRBV5-4 and TRBJ2-7; D not certain. The CDR3 extends over 15 amino acids. V lost 4 bases and J 2 bases, leaving 16 bases between the germline ends. Germline CDR1 is SGHNT and CDR2 is YYREEE (reference sequence). DNA for the CDR3: TGTGCCAGCAGCACTTTGGACCTGAGTCCCTACGAGCAGTACTTC. It encodes CASSTLDLSPYEQYF.

The J gene is TRBJ1-3, the V gene TRBV11-2; no firm D call. Germline V gene sequence: CDR1 SGHAT, CDR2 FQNNGV. The CDR3 sequence is 14 residues long. V was cut by 4 bases and J by 0 bases, with 7 bases left in between. CDR3 residues: CASSSPASGNTIYF. The CDR3 DNA sequence: TGTGCCAGCAGCTCCCCGGCCTCTGGAAACACCATATATTTT.

V usage is TRBV2 and J usage is TRBJ2-7; TRBD1 agrees at 7 bases. V dropped 5 bases and J dropped 3; count of bases not matched to a gene: 7. Germline V lookup: CDR1 SNHLY, CDR2 FYNNEI. The CDR3 loop spans 14 amino acids. As DNA, the CDR3 is TGTGCCAGCAGTCGTGACAGGGTTCACTACGAGCAGTACTTC. Translated, it gives CASSRDRVHYEQYF.